This T cell receptor beta chain was sequenced for a study of T cell responses to AZD1222 COVID-19 vaccine. Findings and limits, study-wide: Among the donors, most were white British and more were female, and clonal diversity was possibly underestimated. The breadth and depth of Spike-specific TCRs increased once two AZD1222 doses had been given. Samples come after the peak T cell response, not at day 14.

Concerning this clone: Its cognate antigen is unknown.

The V gene's germline CDR1 is SGHAT and CDR2 FQNNGV. The CDR3 runs to 15 residues. Between the trimmed V and J ends, which lost 5 bases and 0 bases, there was a span of 14 bases. TCRdb's table, derived via immunoSEQ multiplex PCR, lists solely in-frame clones and lacks some. The sample shows 100,000 or so clones, roughly 90% of them seen only once. The sample was peripheral blood, taken on day 0 of AZD1222 vaccination. This clonotype was sampled from an adult in good health. The chain is built from TRBV11-2 and TRBJ2-7, with D perhaps matching TRBD1 (5 bases). The CDR3 reads CASSPTGDNSYEQYF. CDR3 coding DNA: TGTGCCAGCAGCCCCACAGGAGACAACTCCTACGAGCAGTACTTC.